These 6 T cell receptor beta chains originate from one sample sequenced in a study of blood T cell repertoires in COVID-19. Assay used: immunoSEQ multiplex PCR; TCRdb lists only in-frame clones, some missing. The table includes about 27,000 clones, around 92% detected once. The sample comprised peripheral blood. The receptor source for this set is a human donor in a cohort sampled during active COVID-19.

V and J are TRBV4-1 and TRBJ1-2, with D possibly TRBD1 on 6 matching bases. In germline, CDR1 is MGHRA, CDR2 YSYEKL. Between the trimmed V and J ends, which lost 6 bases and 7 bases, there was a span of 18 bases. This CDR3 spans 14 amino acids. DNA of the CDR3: TGCGCCAGCAGACCCTCGGGGGGCGCGTCTGGCTACACCTTC. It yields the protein CASRPSGGASGYTF.

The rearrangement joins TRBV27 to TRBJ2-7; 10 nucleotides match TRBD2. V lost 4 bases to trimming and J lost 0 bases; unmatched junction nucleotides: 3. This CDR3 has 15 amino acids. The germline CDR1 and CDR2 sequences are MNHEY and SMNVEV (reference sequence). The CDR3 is CASSSRTSGSYEQYV. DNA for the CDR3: TGTGCCAGCAGTTCTAGGACTAGCGGCTCCTACGAGCAGTACGTC.

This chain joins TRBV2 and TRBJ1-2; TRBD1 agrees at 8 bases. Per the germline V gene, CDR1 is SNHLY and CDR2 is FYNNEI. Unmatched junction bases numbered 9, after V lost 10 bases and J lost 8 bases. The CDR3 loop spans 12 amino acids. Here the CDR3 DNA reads TGTGCCATCTCCGGACAGGGAGGAGGCTACACCTTC. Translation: CAISGQGGGYTF.

This CDR3 reads CSASRGPGELFF. The CDR3 nucleotides are TGCAGTGCTAGTCGGGGTCCCGGGGAGCTGTTTTTT. The chain employs TRBV20-1 and TRBJ2-2, with a tentative D call TRBD2 (5 bases). Germline V gene sequence: CDR1 DFQATT, CDR2 SNEGSKA (reference sequence). Trimming pared 3 bases from V and 6 bases from J, leaving 8 bases between. The CDR3 consists of 12 residues.

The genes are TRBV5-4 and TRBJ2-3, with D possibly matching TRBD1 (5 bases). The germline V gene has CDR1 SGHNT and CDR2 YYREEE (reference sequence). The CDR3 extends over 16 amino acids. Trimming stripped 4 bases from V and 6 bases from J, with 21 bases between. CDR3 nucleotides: TGTGCCAGCAGCGGCGGTGGGGCTCCACGCCGGGATACGCAGTATTTT. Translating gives CASSGGGAPRRDTQYF.

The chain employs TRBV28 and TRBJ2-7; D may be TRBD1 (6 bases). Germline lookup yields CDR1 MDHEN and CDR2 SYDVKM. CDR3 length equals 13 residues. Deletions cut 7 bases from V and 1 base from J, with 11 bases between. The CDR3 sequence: CASKPTGSYEQYF. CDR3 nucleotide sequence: TGTGCCAGCAAGCCTACAGGGTCCTACGAGCAGTACTTC.